Listed below are T cell receptor beta chains from one sample, sequenced in a study of glioma-infiltrating T cells. Using its own MiXCR run on the multiplex PCR reads, TCRdb lists one record per CDR3 protein. The sample gives about 140,000 distinct CDR3 sequences, 39% of which show up once; roughly 20% is in the top ten. The sequenced material came from glioma tissue, nonneoplastic brain tissue, or PBMCs (not recorded which). These receptors came from a human donor with low-grade glioma or glioblastoma, undergoing nonglioma brain surgery, or in good health (not recorded which). The CDR3 runs from the conserved cysteine through the conserved F or W.

TRBV24-1 CATSKSSGANVLTF
TRBV28 CASSSDGLSTDTQYF
TRBV6-1 CASSAPYNEQFF
TRBV4-3 CASSQEWGADTQYF
TRBV10-3 CAISTSGGRYNEQFF
TRBV20-1 CSARDVSGKQETQYF
TRBV7-6 CASSRHEDFKETQYF
TRBV15 CATSTGAVQETQYF
TRBV10-3 CAISDLGLRTEAFF
TRBV6-1 CASRKANTEAFF
TRBV18 CASSTYRVDSPLHF
TRBV7-2 CASSIGLADTQYF
TRBV20-1 CSAQLAGNSYNEQFF
TRBV28 CASSRAGGYEQYF
TRBV12-3/TRBV12-4 CASSRTGRLSGANVLTF
TRBV4-1 CASSQAETPSYEQYF
TRBV7-3 CASSAGTLNTGELFF
TRBV25-1 CASSARGYSPLHF
TRBV10-2 CATTEALDTEAFF
TRBV7-2 CASTPLAAILNEQFF
TRBV6-1 CASSSGTDFDYGYTF
TRBV27 CASSSNNDGYEQYF
TRBV4-2 CASSQEGGSVSEQFF
TRBV19 CASTSQATTDTQYF
TRBV6-1 CASRTGTSGGDNEQFF
TRBV19 CASSGVASYEQYF
TRBV20-1 CSASPGNQPQHF
TRBV20-1 CSARTRADNSPLHF
TRBV28 CASSLTSGNAYEQYF
TRBV10-3 CAIKTGLTNTEAFF
TRBV7-2 CASSSGLGWSYNEQFF
TRBV28 CASSLDGRETQYF
TRBV7-9 CASSLAAGGAADEQFF
TRBV27 CASRSLQGAGTEAFF
TRBV6-5 CSSRNGQGTYGYTF
TRBV6-1 CASSPDRGHGYTF
TRBV11-2 CASSSTGPSSYNEQFF
TRBV28 CASSLTLAVLSYEQYF
TRBV6-5 CASSSDMSNYGYTF
TRBV7-8 CASSIVAGALYEQYF
TRBV27 CASSFEAFTGELFF
TRBV6-5 CASSYSQGHYEQYF
TRBV20-1 CSAAADTQYF